The clone carrying this T cell receptor beta chain was counted a few times. No antigen is known for it. This entry comes from a study of T-cell memory formation after mild COVID-19. Study details: The study found TCR clusters largely donor specific.

V gave up 0 bases and J gave up 4 bases; unmatched junction bases: 10. CDR3 length: 18 amino acids. Looked up from germline, CDR1 is SGHDN and CDR2 is FVKESK. TCRdb passed the 5' RACE reads through MiXCR, listing each CDR3 protein once. The data show around 130,000 distinct CDR3 sequences, approximately 15% seen once. Study results and caveats: Contracting clones localized mainly to CM and EM when CD4+ and mainly to EMRA when CD8+. A second wave expanding day 15 to 37 was CD4+-biased; contracting clones were balanced.

The material sequenced was PBMCs or a T cell subset sorted from them (not recorded which). This sequence originates from a man aged 18 to 30 who had mild COVID-19 (a few samples of this study predate the infection). Cell type and time point are not known. J is TRBJ2-3 and V is TRBV14, with 10 positions matching TRBD1. The CDR3 region is CASSQDLTGQGRSDTQYF. DNA of the CDR3: TGTGCCAGCAGCCAAGATCTCACGGGACAGGGGCGGTCAGATACGCAGTATTTT. Full variable domain (missing parts from reference TRBV14 and TRBJ2-3): EAGVTQFPSHSVIEKGQTVTLRCDPISGHDNLYWYRRVMGKEIKFLLHFVKESKQDESGMPNNRFLAERTGGTYSTLKVQPAELEDSGVYFCASSQDLTGQGRSDTQYFGPGTRLTVL.